The T cell receptor beta chain described here comes from a study of shared clonotypes between healthy human individuals. The donor cohort consisted entirely of Caucasian adults residing in Nashville, Tennessee. Sequenced by immunoSEQ multiplex PCR; TCRdb stores in-frame clones only, minus some. The sample contains more than 2 million clones, nearly 97% of which appear only once. The CDR3 spans 14 residues. The germline V gene encodes CDR1 SEHNR and CDR2 FQNEAQ (reference sequence). V gave up 1 base and J gave up 5 bases, with 9 bases separating them. This clone was recorded only once. The sample consisted of naive CD4+ T cells sorted from blood. Subset reported: CD45RA+ positively selected. This TCR derives from a man aged 18 to 30 in good health. J is TRBJ2-1 and V is TRBV7-9; D gene ambiguous. This chain's CDR3 is CASSLDGPNNEQFF. The CDR3 DNA is TGTGCCAGCAGCTTAGATGGCCCAAACAATGAGCAGTTCTTC.